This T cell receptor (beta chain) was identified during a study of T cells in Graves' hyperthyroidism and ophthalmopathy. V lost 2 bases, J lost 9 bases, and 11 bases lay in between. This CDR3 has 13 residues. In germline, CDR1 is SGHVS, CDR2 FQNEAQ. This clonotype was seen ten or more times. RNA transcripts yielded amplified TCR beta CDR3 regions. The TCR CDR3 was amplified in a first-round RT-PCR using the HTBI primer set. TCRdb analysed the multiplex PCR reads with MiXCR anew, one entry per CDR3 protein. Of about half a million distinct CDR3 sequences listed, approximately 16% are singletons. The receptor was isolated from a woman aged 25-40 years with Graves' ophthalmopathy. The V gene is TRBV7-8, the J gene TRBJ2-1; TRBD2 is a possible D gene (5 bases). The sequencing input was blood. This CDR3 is CASSLSGTTEQFF. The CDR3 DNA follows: TGTGCCAGCAGCTTATCGGGAACTACTGAGCAGTTCTTC.